These T cell receptor beta chains were read from a single sample in a study of T cells expressing NK-cell markers. TCRdb re-called the 5' RACE reads and catalogs CDR3 proteins one per entry, DNA excluded. Seen in this sample are roughly 180,000 distinct CDR3 sequences; the ten most common clones hold just over 20%. Source material: blood T cells: a sorted CD56 or NKG2C T cell subset, CD4+ or CD8+ T cells, or bulk PBMC T cells (not recorded which). These TCRs come from a man aged 18-70 years in good health. Both conserved end residues are part of each CDR3.

TRBJ2-1 | TRBV3-1 | CASSQEPRGGSYNEQFF
TRBJ2-5 | TRBV13 | CASSFRAQQETQYF
TRBJ1-3 | TRBV7-9 | CASSPQGPGNTIYF
TRBJ2-3 | TRBV4-1 | CASSPSPPGASTDTQYF
TRBJ1-4 | TRBV6-5 | CASSTGRNIMLTNEKLFF
TRBJ1-2 | TRBV6-5 | CASSYGVGVKGYTF
TRBJ2-3 | TRBV12-3/TRBV12-4 | CASSSGLARADTQYF
TRBJ1-2 | TRBV6-5 | CASSYGGARVDGYTF
TRBJ2-1 | TRBV6-1 | CASREAQGPHEQFF
TRBJ1-6 | TRBV6-1 | CASSEYAGGHNSPLHF
TRBJ2-5 | TRBV2 | CASWSSGQETQYF
TRBJ2-5 | TRBV28 | CASTSSVLAGGQETQYF
TRBJ2-7 | TRBV13 | CASSNRGSGGHYEQYF
TRBJ1-2 | TRBV6-5 | CASSYLGQGSYGYTF
TRBJ1-4 | TRBV5-5 | CASSSRAGTSTNEKLFF
TRBJ1-2 | TRBV5-1 | CASSFGAQGRHYGYTF
TRBJ2-7 | TRBV29-1 | CSVLGSSSYEQYF
TRBJ2-2 | TRBV7-9 | CASSPYPAGGYAGELFF
TRBJ2-7 | TRBV6-5 | CASSYSGGSYEQYF
TRBJ2-2 | TRBV7-8 | CASSLSLGPGTGELFF
TRBJ2-2 | TRBV7-2 | CASSQEAVSGELFF
TRBJ2-3 | TRBV7-6 | CASSWARGASSTDTQYF
TRBJ2-5 | TRBV19 | CASSPRQEVEETQYF
TRBJ2-2 | TRBV24-1 | CATSKGRGGTGELFF
TRBJ2-1 | TRBV7-9 | CASSLSHRGVDEQFF
TRBJ2-1 | TRBV6-4 | CASSDSANNEQFF
TRBJ2-7 | TRBV10-3 | CAIRWGQAYEQYF
TRBJ1-2 | TRBV4-1 | CASSQARVLDYGYTF
TRBJ2-7 | TRBV5-6 | CASSPYGTGYSYEQYF
TRBJ2-3 | TRBV2 | CASSERAGGLGTDTQYF
TRBJ2-3 | TRBV25-1 | CASSESGGWADTQYF
TRBJ1-2 | TRBV13 | CASSPHPGRDLTNYGYTF
TRBJ1-1 | TRBV12-3/TRBV12-4 | CASSLEGMNTEAFF
TRBJ2-3 | TRBV13 | CASSHRGQGTDTQYF
TRBJ1-1 | TRBV6-1 | CASTPAGVTEAFF
TRBJ2-5 | TRBV24-1 | CATSDARDIAETQYF
TRBJ1-4 | TRBV4-1 | CASSLASRTDEKLFF
TRBJ1-1 | TRBV11-2 | CASSKTVNTEAFF
TRBJ2-5 | TRBV12-3/TRBV12-4 | CASTDSGEYQETQYF
TRBJ2-3 | TRBV6-2/TRBV6-3 | CASSLSTSGGNIGTQYF
TRBJ1-5 | TRBV27 | CASNDQAGQPQHF
TRBJ1-1 | TRBV29-1 | CSVVVHREAFF
TRBJ2-4 | TRBV9 | CASSGDWNIQYF
TRBJ2-3 | TRBV7-3 | CASSPGSSSTDTQYF
TRBJ2-7 | TRBV25-1 | CASSVTSGAYEQYF
TRBJ1-6 | TRBV5-4 | CASSLEGSPLHF
TRBJ2-7 | TRBV9 | CASSATFWGADYEQYF
TRBJ2-3 | TRBV29-1 | CSVDRDTTTDTQYF
TRBJ2-5 | TRBV24-1 | CATSDASGETQYF
TRBJ2-7 | TRBV2 | CASRPLAGGPSSYEQYF
TRBJ2-1 | TRBV27 | CASSTLQDEQFF
TRBJ2-1 | TRBV3-1 | CASSPRLAGLYNEQFF
TRBJ2-1 | TRBV28 | CASSHSRGPYNEQFF
TRBJ2-2 | TRBV7-9 | CASSLGPGPPGTGELFF
TRBJ2-2 | TRBV2 | CASSNGPREIVFTGELFF
TRBJ2-7 | TRBV14 | CASSPMGREQYF
TRBJ2-5 | TRBV7-9 | CASSSGTSGGYQETQYF
TRBJ2-1 | TRBV21-1 | CASPQIRAGDYNEQFF
TRBJ2-2 | TRBV6-1 | CASSESEDGTGELFF
TRBJ2-7 | TRBV27 | CASSTNTGGYEQYF